A selection of T cell receptor beta chains follows, all from one sample in a study of OX40 agonist ivuxolimab in advanced cancers. This table comes from immunoSEQ multiplex PCR, and its TCRdb copy is limited to in-frame clones, with some not included. Of more than 75,000 clones listed, roughly 86% were seen once; the top ten hold approximately 0.99%. Sequencing used CD4+ or CD8+ T cells sorted from blood, obtained in a trial of the OX40 agonist ivuxolimab. The source is an adult with an advanced solid tumor such as melanoma, head and neck, liver or kidney cancer. Each CDR3 is given with its conserved first and last residue. The D gene is left open where the match is weak. A row's size may be missing; if present it is once, few, many or a size class.

CDR3 protein: CAIGDRDGKLFF
CDR3 DNA: TGTGCCATCGGGGACAGGGATGGAAAACTGTTTTTT
V gene: TRBV10-3
D gene: TRBD1
clone size: -
J gene: TRBJ1-4

CDR3 protein: CASSLSVGNEKLFF
CDR3 DNA: TGCGCCAGCAGCTTGTCGGTAGGAAATGAAAAACTGTTTTTT
V gene: TRBV5-1
D gene: -
clone size: once
J gene: TRBJ1-4

CDR3 protein: CASSLEGTPEAFF
CDR3 DNA: TGCGCCAGCAGCTTGGAGGGGACGCCTGAAGCTTTCTTT
V gene: TRBV5-1
D gene: -
clone size: few
J gene: TRBJ1-1

CDR3 protein: CASSSAGTRVGELFF
CDR3 DNA: TGCGCCAGCAGTTCCGCCGGGACTAGGGTCGGGGAGCTGTTTTTT
V gene: TRBV5-1
D gene: TRBD2
clone size: -
J gene: TRBJ2-2

CDR3 protein: CASSPRRDTGGTGELFF
CDR3 DNA: TGTGCCAGCTCACCGAGGAGGGATACGGGTGGCACCGGGGAGCTGTTTTTT
V gene: TRBV18
D gene: -
clone size: -
J gene: TRBJ2-2

CDR3 protein: CASKGLATDTQYF
CDR3 DNA: TGTGCCAGCAAGGGACTAGCAACAGATACGCAGTATTTT
V gene: TRBV2
D gene: TRBD2
clone size: -
J gene: TRBJ2-3

CDR3 protein: CASSLTSNYEQFF
CDR3 DNA: TGTGCCAGCAGCTTGACTAGCAACTATGAGCAGTTCTTC
V gene: TRBV5-4
D gene: -
clone size: -
J gene: TRBJ2-1

CDR3 protein: CASSLLIADTYEQYF
CDR3 DNA: TGTGCCAGCAGCTTATTAATAGCGGATACCTACGAGCAGTACTTC
V gene: TRBV7-9
D gene: -
clone size: -
J gene: TRBJ2-7

CDR3 protein: CASSRSSGNQPQHF
CDR3 DNA: TGTGCCAGCTCCAGGAGTTCGGGCAATCAGCCCCAGCATTTT
V gene: TRBV6-6
D gene: -
clone size: -
J gene: TRBJ1-5

CDR3 protein: CASSPGQQPQHF
CDR3 DNA: TGTGCCAGCAGTCCCGGCCAACAGCCCCAGCATTTT
V gene: TRBV2
D gene: -
clone size: -
J gene: TRBJ1-5

CDR3 protein: CASSLDLASTDTQYF
CDR3 DNA: TGTGCCAGCAGCTTGGATCTAGCGAGCACAGATACGCAGTATTTT
V gene: TRBV7-3
D gene: -
clone size: -
J gene: TRBJ2-3

CDR3 protein: CASSLVGTSYEQYF
CDR3 DNA: TGTGCCAGCAGCTTAGTAGGGACTAGCTACGAGCAGTACTTC
V gene: TRBV7-2
D gene: TRBD2
clone size: -
J gene: TRBJ2-7

CDR3 protein: CASSTLGGDSYEQYF
CDR3 DNA: TGTGCCAGCAGTACCCTTGGCGGGGACTCCTACGAGCAGTACTTC
V gene: TRBV6-5
D gene: -
clone size: -
J gene: TRBJ2-7

CDR3 protein: CASSQGVREAGANVLTF
CDR3 DNA: TGCGCCAGCAGTCAAGGCGTCCGGGAAGCTGGGGCCAACGTCCTGACTTTC
V gene: TRBV23-1
D gene: -
clone size: -
J gene: TRBJ2-6

CDR3 protein: CASRGGSSYEQYF
CDR3 DNA: TGTGCCAGTAGAGGAGGGAGCTCCTACGAGCAGTACTTC
V gene: TRBV6-5
D gene: -
clone size: once
J gene: TRBJ2-7

CDR3 protein: CASSLERGGLANTEAFF
CDR3 DNA: TGCGCCAGCAGCTTGGAAAGGGGTGGCCTGGCGAACACTGAAGCTTTCTTT
V gene: TRBV5-1
D gene: -
clone size: -
J gene: TRBJ1-1

CDR3 protein: CASSLLTMGNEQFF
CDR3 DNA: TGCGCCAGCAGCCTTCTTACAATGGGGAATGAGCAGTTCTTC
V gene: TRBV4-3
D gene: -
clone size: -
J gene: TRBJ2-1

CDR3 protein: CASRELYNSPLHF
CDR3 DNA: TGTGCCAGCAGAGAGCTTTATAATTCACCCCTCCACTTT
V gene: TRBV2
D gene: -
clone size: few
J gene: TRBJ1-6